This passage covers 10 T cell receptor beta chains from one sample sequenced in a study of type 1 regulatory T cells (dated by TCRdb to 2020 to 2022). Sequenced using an Illumina MiSeq. The public reads were run again by TCRdb, first through fastp at Q25 and then through MiXCR, and only productive beta chains were kept. Identical CDR3 proteins give one entry, which carries the most common genes and DNA. Recorded for this sample are 60,000 to 70,000 distinct CDR3 sequences; about 50% of them occurred a single time. The ten largest clones capture about 2% of the sample. These receptors have no identified antigens. Input material: cultured non-Tr1 T cells, either the whole culture or a sorted T cell fraction (not recorded which). The cell subset or site label for this specimen denotes: non-Tr1 population from the T-allo10 product. The origin of the receptors is a human donor in good health.

This chain links TRBV12-3 or TRBV12-4 with TRBJ2-7; 9 bases map to TRBD1. The CDR3 sequence is 16 residues long. With V trimmed by 6 bases and J by 1 base, 10 bases remained unmatched. CDR3 protein: CASRSDRGKLSYEQYF. In DNA form, the CDR3 reads TGTGCCAGCAGGTCCGACAGGGGGAAATTGTCCTACGAGCAGTACTTC.

This clonotype was detected a few times. The chain links TRBV7-2 to TRBJ1-4; 7 nucleotides agree with TRBD1. V shed 1 base and J 5 bases; nucleotides not matched to a gene: 7. Per the germline V gene, CDR1 is SGHTA and CDR2 is FQGNSA. This CDR3 has 16 residues. DNA of the CDR3: TGTGCCAGCAGCTTAGGAATAGGGGGCGAAAATGAAAAACTGTTTTTT. Its protein is CASSLGIGGENEKLFF.

A few counts support this clonotype. J is TRBJ1-3 and V is TRBV7-2, with D perhaps matching TRBD1 (6 bases). With 6 bases removed from V and 2 bases from J, the gap between germline ends came to 8 bases. Germline V gives CDR1 SGHTA, CDR2 FQGNSA. The length of the CDR3 is 13 residues. The CDR3 nucleotides read TGTGCCAGCAGACGGACAGCTGGAAACACCATATATTTT. This sequence encodes CASRRTAGNTIYF. The full variable domain, with the rest looked up from reference TRBV7-2 and TRBJ1-3, is GAGVSQSPSNKVTEKGKDVELRCDPISGHTALYWYRQSLGQGLEFLIYFQGNSAPDKSGLPSDRFSAERTGGSVSTLTIQRTQQEDSAVYLCASRRTAGNTIYFGEGSWLTVV.

This clonotype was picked up many times. The J gene is TRBJ2-1, the V gene TRBV7-2; D gene uncertain. CDR1 and CDR2 (germline): SGHTA, FQGNSA. Trimming shortened V by 2 bases and J by 1 base, and 12 bases separated the two germline ends. The CDR3 contains 16 residues. CDR3 loop: CASSLIRTVSYNEQFF. The CDR3 nucleotides are TGTGCCAGCAGCTTAATCAGGACGGTGTCCTACAATGAGCAGTTCTTC.

Remarks on this clonotype: The junction differs from germline at one of its ends, possibly a read error. This sequence joins TRBV20-1 and TRBJ2-1; D is ambiguous. The CDR3 runs to 14 residues. The germline V gene has CDR1 DFQATT and CDR2 SNEGSKA (reference sequence). In DNA, the CDR3 is TGCAGTGCTAGAGGTTGGCGGAACCTCAATGAGCAGTTATTC. Its translation: CSARGWRNLNEQLF.

Here the CDR3 reads CASSYSGLVSTGELFF. The CDR3, as DNA: TGTGCCAGCAGTTACTCGGGACTAGTGTCCACCGGGGAGCTGTTTTTT. This chain connects TRBV6-2 or TRBV6-3 to TRBJ2-2, with 8 bases matching TRBD2. Unmatched junction bases numbered 4, after V lost 0 bases and J lost 4 bases. From germline, CDR1 is MNHEY and CDR2 SVGEGT. This CDR3 spans 16 amino acids.

This rearrangement joins TRBV2 to TRBJ2-3; D not certain. From germline, CDR1 is SNHLY and CDR2 FYNNEI. This CDR3 contains 13 residues. V lost 8 bases, J lost 1 base, and 10 bases lay in between. In nucleotides, the CDR3 is TGTGCCAGCTCAAGGGATGGCACAGATACGCAGTATTTT. It is translated as CASSRDGTDTQYF.

In this sample, this clonotype turned up a few times. The chain is built from TRBV9 and TRBJ2-3; D gene unclear. The V and J ends lost 3 bases and 4 bases respectively, with 9 bases between them. The CDR3 consists of 13 residues. Germline CDR1 reads SGDLS; CDR2 reads YYNGEE. Here the CDR3 DNA reads TGTGCCAGCAGCGGGTATCCGCCAGATACGCAGTATTTT. Amino acid sequence: CASSGYPPDTQYF. Combining the CDR3 with reference TRBV9 and TRBJ2-3 gives the whole variable domain DSGVTQTPKHLITATGQRVTLRCSPRSGDLSVYWYQQSLDQGLQFLIQYYNGEERAKGNILERFSAQQFPDLHSELNLSSLELGDSALYFCASSGYPPDTQYFGPGTRLTVL.

The V and J genes are TRBV3-1 and TRBJ1-1; D ambiguous. The V and J ends lost 0 bases and 12 bases respectively, with 11 bases between them. This CDR3 has 12 residues. The germline V gene has CDR1 LGHDT and CDR2 YNNKEL (reference sequence). The CDR3 is CASSQEGSRPFF. In DNA form, the CDR3 reads TGTGCCAGCAGCCAAGAGGGCAGCCGCCCTTTCTTT.

The chain carries TRBV5-5 and TRBJ2-3, with D uncertain. The length of the CDR3 is 12 residues. Germline assignment: CDR1 SGHKS and CDR2 YYEKEE (reference sequence). V lost 5 bases and J lost 6, with 10 bases in between. The CDR3 nucleotides are TGTGCCAGCAGTCTCAATAGGGATACGCAGTATTTT. Protein sequence: CASSLNRDTQYF.